The T cell receptor (beta chain) described here comes from a study of human T cells and chemical hapten exposure. For the study at large: Per-sample TCR yield variation was attributed mainly to small pooled library volume differences. Findings and caveats of the study: Once DPC sensitization occurred, TCRs above 1 in 1000 frequency showed no change.

The library put unique molecular identifiers onto individual cDNA molecules. Per the original methods: Sampled TCR counts reached a median of approximately 94,000 per sample, with values ranging from roughly 20,000 to 700,000. MiXCR was run by TCRdb on the 5' RACE reads, yielding one entry per CDR3 protein. V and J calls and clone size were set by TCRdb, not the authors. The data contain about 81,000 distinct CDR3 sequences, more than 15% of them singletons. The CDR3 is made up of 13 amino acids. Trimming left V 7 bases short and J 1 base short, with 10 bases between. The germline V gene encodes CDR1 WSHSY and CDR2 SAAADI. It was unfractionated whole blood from which total RNA was extracted. Points on this clonotype: Its target is not known.

The TCR originated in a female donor in good health. V and J are TRBV10-2 and TRBJ1-1, with D hard to call. The DNA of the CDR3 is TGCGCCAGCAAGGGCACCCGGAACACTGAAGCTTTCTTT. Protein sequence: CASKGTRNTEAFF.